The T cell receptor beta chain under discussion was sequenced for a study of PD-L1 blockade in urothelial cancer. Overall study: The year 2014 saw patients start atezolizumab, 1,200 mg intravenously every 3 weeks. When blood samples were assessed, the median T cell count was around 150,000. Analyzed time points were 3 weeks (second dose) and 6 weeks after therapy began.

Time point described: pretreatment peripheral blood. Sequenced by immunoSEQ multiplex PCR; TCRdb stores in-frame clones only, minus some. The table has some 40,000 clones, around four fifths seen once. Germline V lookup: CDR1 SGHVS, CDR2 FQNEAQ. The V and J ends lost 3 bases and 4 bases, in that order; junction bases with no gene match: 4. This CDR3 is built from 14 residues. The J gene is TRBJ1-2, the V gene TRBV7-8; 8 nucleotides agree with TRBD1. This clonotype originated in an elderly man with urothelial cancer. The specimen comprised PBMCs, sampled around atezolizumab (anti-PD-L1) treatment. Here the CDR3 reads CASSFGQGGYGYTF. The CDR3 DNA reads TGTGCCAGCAGCTTTGGACAGGGAGGCTATGGCTACACCTTC.